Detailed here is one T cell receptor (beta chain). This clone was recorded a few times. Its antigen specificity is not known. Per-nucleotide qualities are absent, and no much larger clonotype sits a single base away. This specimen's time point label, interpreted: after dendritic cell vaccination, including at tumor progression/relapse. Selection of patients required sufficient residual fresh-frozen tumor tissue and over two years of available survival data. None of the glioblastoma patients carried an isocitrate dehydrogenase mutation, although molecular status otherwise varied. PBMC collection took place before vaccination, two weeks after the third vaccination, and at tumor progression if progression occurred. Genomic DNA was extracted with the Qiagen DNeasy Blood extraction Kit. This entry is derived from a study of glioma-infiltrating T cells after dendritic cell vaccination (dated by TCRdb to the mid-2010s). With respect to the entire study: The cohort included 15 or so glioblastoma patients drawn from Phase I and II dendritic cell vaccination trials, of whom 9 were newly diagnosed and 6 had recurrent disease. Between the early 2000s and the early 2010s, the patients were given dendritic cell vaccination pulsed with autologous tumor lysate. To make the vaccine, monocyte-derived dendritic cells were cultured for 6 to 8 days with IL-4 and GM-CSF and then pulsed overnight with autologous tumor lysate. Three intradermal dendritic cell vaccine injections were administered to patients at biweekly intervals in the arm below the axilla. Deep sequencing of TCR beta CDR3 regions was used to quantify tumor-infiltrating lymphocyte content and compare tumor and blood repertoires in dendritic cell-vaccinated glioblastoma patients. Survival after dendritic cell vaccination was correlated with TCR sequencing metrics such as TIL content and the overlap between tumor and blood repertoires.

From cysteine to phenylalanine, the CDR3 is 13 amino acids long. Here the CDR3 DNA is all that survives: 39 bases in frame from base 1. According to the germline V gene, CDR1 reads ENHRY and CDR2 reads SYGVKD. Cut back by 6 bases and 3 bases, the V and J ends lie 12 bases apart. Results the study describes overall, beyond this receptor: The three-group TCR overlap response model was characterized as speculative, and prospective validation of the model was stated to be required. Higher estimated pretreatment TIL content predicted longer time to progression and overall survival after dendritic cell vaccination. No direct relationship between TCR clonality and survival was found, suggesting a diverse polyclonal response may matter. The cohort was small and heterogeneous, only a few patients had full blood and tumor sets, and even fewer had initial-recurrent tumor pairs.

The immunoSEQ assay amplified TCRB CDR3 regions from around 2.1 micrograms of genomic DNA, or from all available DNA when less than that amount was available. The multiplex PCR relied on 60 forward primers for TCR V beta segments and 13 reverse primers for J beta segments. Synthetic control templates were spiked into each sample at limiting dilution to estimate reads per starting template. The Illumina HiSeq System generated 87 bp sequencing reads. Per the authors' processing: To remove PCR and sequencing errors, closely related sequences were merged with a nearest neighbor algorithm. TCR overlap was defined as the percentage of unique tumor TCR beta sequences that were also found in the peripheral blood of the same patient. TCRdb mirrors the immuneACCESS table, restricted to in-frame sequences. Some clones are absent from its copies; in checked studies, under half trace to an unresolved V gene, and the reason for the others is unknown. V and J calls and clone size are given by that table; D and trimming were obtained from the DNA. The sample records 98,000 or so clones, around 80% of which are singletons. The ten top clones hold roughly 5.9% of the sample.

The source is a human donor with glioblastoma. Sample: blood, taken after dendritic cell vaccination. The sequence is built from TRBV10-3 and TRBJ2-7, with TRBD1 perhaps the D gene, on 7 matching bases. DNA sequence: TGTGCCATCAGCCGACAGGGACTCTACGAGCAGTACTTC. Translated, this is CAISRQGLYEQYF.